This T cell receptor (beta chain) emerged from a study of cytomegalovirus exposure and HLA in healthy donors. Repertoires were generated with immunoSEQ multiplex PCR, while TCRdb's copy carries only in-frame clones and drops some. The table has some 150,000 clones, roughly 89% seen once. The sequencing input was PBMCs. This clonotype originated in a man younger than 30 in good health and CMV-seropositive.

The CDR3 coding sequence is TGCGCCAGCAGCTCCCGACCCCCGGGACAGGGGGTCACTGAAGCTTTCTTT. Amino acid sequence: CASSSRPPGQGVTEAFF. V usage is TRBV5-1 and J usage is TRBJ1-1; TRBD1 aligns across 11 bases. CDR3 length equals 17 residues. The junction had 11 bases not matched to a gene; V was cut back by 3 bases and J by 4 bases. Germline lookup yields CDR1 SGHRS and CDR2 YFSETQ.